These 23 T cell receptor beta chains were all obtained from the same sample, sequenced in a study of shared clonotypes between healthy human individuals. Clones were read by immunoSEQ multiplex PCR, and TCRdb kept only the in-frame ones, dropping some. The sample carries about 2.4 million clones, around nine tenths recorded once. Sequencing was done on a sample of naive CD4+ T cells sorted from blood. The subset denotes: CD45RA+ positively selected. The source is a man aged 18 to 29 in good health.

V gene TRBV7-9 combines with J gene TRBJ2-3; 10 bases align to TRBD2. Germline assignment: CDR1 SEHNR and CDR2 FQNEAQ (reference sequence). The CDR3 has 17 residues. After removal of 3 bases from V and 0 bases from J, the junction contained 6 bases not matched to a gene. CDR3 nucleotides: TGTGCCAGCAGCTTGGCTAGCGGGGGAGTCAGCACAGATACGCAGTATTTT. Its translation: CASSLASGGVSTDTQYF.

The chain employs TRBV6-1 and TRBJ2-7; the match to TRBD1 covers 10 bases. This CDR3 is built from 15 residues. V shed 0 bases, J shed 8 bases, and the junction held 7 bases outside the gene matches. The V gene's germline CDR1 is MNHNS and CDR2 SASEGT. CDR3 in DNA: TGTGCCAGCAGTGAAGCGGGGGGACAGGGGAACAAGCAGTACTTC. Its protein is CASSEAGGQGNKQYF.

This chain uses TRBV27 with TRBJ1-5; tentatively, D is TRBD1 (5 bases). This CDR3 is 13 amino acids long. Trimming removed 6 bases at V and 6 bases at J, with 12 bases between. The V gene's germline CDR1 is MNHEY and CDR2 SMNVEV (reference sequence). CDR3 DNA: TGTGCCAGCAGGCCAGGGAGCGGTCAGCCCCAGCATTTT. Translation: CASRPGSGQPQHF.

About this clone: This sample includes further DNA sequences coding for the same CDR3. The chain is built from TRBV9 and TRBJ2-1; D is unclear. Trimming removed 0 bases at V and 0 bases at J, with 10 bases between. Germline assignment: CDR1 SGDLS and CDR2 YYNGEE. This CDR3 contains 16 residues. In nucleotides, the CDR3 is TGTGCCAGCAGCGTAGGAGGTGGCGGCTCCTACAATGAGCAGTTCTTC. Its protein is CASSVGGGGSYNEQFF.

The rearrangement uses TRBV18 and TRBJ2-7; 11 nucleotides align to TRBD2. Unmatched junction bases numbered 2, after V lost 6 bases and J lost 7 bases. Looked up from germline, CDR1 is KGHSH and CDR2 is LQKENI. The CDR3 spans 12 residues. As DNA, the CDR3 is TGTGCCAGCTCCCGGACTAGCGGGGAGCAGTACTTC. It codes for CASSRTSGEQYF.

CDR3 nucleotide sequence: TGTGCCAGCAGTTTTCGCTTCTTGACCCCCGGGGAGCTGTTTTTT. Its translation is CASSFRFLTPGELFF. The V and J genes are TRBV27 and TRBJ2-2; no definite D call. V shed 3 bases and J shed 6 bases, with 14 bases lying between them. Germline assignment: CDR1 MNHEY and CDR2 SMNVEV (reference sequence). This CDR3 has 15 residues.

The gene calls are TRBV6-1 and TRBJ2-1; D assignment may be TRBD1 or TRBD2 (7 bases each). CDR3 length equals 13 residues. Germline V gene data show CDR1 as MNHNS and CDR2 as SASEGT. V was pared by 9 bases and J by 10 bases, with 19 bases between. DNA of the CDR3: TGTGCCAGTAGGTCGACAGGGAGGGAGGAGCAGTTCTTC. Translated: CASRSTGREEQFF.

The rearrangement links TRBV6-1 to TRBJ2-3; D gene unclear. V gave up 11 bases and J gave up 8 bases, with 14 bases separating them. Per the germline V gene, CDR1 is MNHNS and CDR2 is SASEGT. The CDR3 covers 11 residues. The CDR3 sequence is CACGGLGTQYF. DNA for the CDR3: TGTGCCTGTGGTGGGTTGGGTACGCAGTATTTT.

The gene calls are TRBV6-4 and TRBJ2-7; 7 positions match TRBD1. Germline CDR1 reads MRHNA; CDR2 reads SNTAGT. The CDR3 covers 15 residues. The trim removed 2 bases at V and 2 bases at J, leaving 6 bases unmatched. CDR3 amino acids: CASSDPEGTAYEQYF. In nucleotides, the CDR3 is TGTGCCAGCAGTGACCCCGAGGGGACAGCCTACGAGCAGTACTTC.

In the case of this clone: This same CDR3 is encoded by further DNA sequences in the sample. This chain links TRBV9 with TRBJ2-3; maybe TRBD2 (7 bases). Germline V gene data show CDR1 as SGDLS and CDR2 as YYNGEE. The CDR3 extends over 15 amino acids. V lost 0 bases, J lost 1 base, and 9 bases lay in between. The DNA of the CDR3 is TGTGCCAGCAGCGTAGGAGGGGGGGGCACAGATACGCAGTATTTT. This gives the protein CASSVGGGGTDTQYF.

This sequence joins TRBV10-1 and TRBJ2-3, with D unclear. The V end was cut by 2 bases, the J end by 11 bases, with 14 bases between. CDR1 WNHNN and CDR2 SYGVQD come from the germline V gene (reference sequence). This CDR3 has 13 residues. The CDR3 is CASSEDRAQKQYF. As DNA, the CDR3 is TGCGCCAGCAGTGAGGACCGGGCCCAGAAGCAGTATTTT.

This chain joins TRBV10-3 and TRBJ2-5; the D is unclear. There are 12 residues in the CDR3. Germline values: CDR1 ENHRY, CDR2 SYGVKD. V was cut by 8 bases and J by 3 bases, with 10 bases left in between. CDR3 residues: CAIGLREETQYF. CDR3 nucleotides: TGTGCCATCGGTTTAAGGGAAGAGACCCAGTACTTC.

The V call is TRBV6-5, the J call TRBJ2-7, with TRBD2 matching 9 bases. The V and J ends lost 4 bases and 3 bases, in that order; junction bases with no gene match: 10. The CDR3 contains 16 residues. The germline gives CDR1 MNHEY, CDR2 SVGAGI. The CDR3 DNA is TGTGCCAGCAGTTCGCCGTGGTATAGCGGGAGCTACGAGCAGTACTTC. Translating gives CASSSPWYSGSYEQYF.

The chain joins TRBV30 to TRBJ2-3; 14 bases line up with TRBD2. The V gene end was trimmed by 1 base and the J gene end by 3 bases; junction bases not matched to a gene: 6. The CDR3 is made up of 17 amino acids. The germline gives CDR1 GTSNPN, CDR2 SVGIG (reference sequence). CDR3 protein: CAWSARRTSGRTDTQYF. CDR3 bases: TGTGCCTGGAGTGCGCGTCGGACTAGCGGGAGGACAGATACGCAGTATTTT.

This chain uses TRBV7-3 with TRBJ2-1; maybe TRBD1 (6 bases). The V and J ends lost 5 bases and 7 bases respectively, with 12 bases between them. The CDR3 consists of 13 residues. Germline V CDR1 and CDR2: SGHTA, FQGTGA. The CDR3 protein is CASSRGGYNEQFF. CDR3 nucleotide sequence: TGTGCCAGCAGCCGAGGGGGTTATAATGAGCAGTTCTTC. Full variable domain (outside the CDR3, taken from reference TRBV7-3 and TRBJ2-1): GAGVSQTPSNKVTEKGKYVELRCDPISGHTALYWYRQSLGQGPEFLIYFQGTGAADDSGLPNDRFFAVRPEGSVSTLKIQRTERGDSAVYLCASSRGGYNEQFFGPGTRLTVL.

This chain uses TRBV6-4 with TRBJ1-5; no reliable D call. The CDR3 length is 16 residues. V lost 9 bases, J lost 0 bases, and 18 bases lay in between. Germline CDR1 and CDR2: MRHNA and SNTAGT. The CDR3 nucleotides are TGTGCCAGTCCGCCAAATGGGCCGCATAGCAATCAGCCCCAGCATTTT. It specifies CASPPNGPHSNQPQHF.

This rearrangement joins TRBV2 to TRBJ1-6, with D possibly matching TRBD1 (6 bases). Trimming cost V 6 bases and J 7 bases, with 13 bases left between them. Germline CDR1 SNHLY, CDR2 FYNNEI. This CDR3 comprises 14 residues. CDR3 DNA: TGTGCCAGCAGGGAAACAGGGCTAAATTCACCCCTCCACTTT. This codes for CASRETGLNSPLHF.

This clone has just one count. This chain uses TRBV19 with TRBJ1-3, with no clear D. The CDR3 has 13 residues. Trimming cost V 7 bases and J 2 bases, with 9 bases left between them. From germline, CDR1 is LNHDA and CDR2 SQIVND (reference sequence). In nucleotides, the CDR3 is TGTGCCAGTACCACCCTTACTGGAAACACCATATATTTT. Protein sequence: CASTTLTGNTIYF.

The rearrangement links TRBV5-6 to TRBJ2-7; D might be TRBD1 (7 bases). V lost 2 bases and J 9 bases, leaving 18 bases between the germline ends. The CDR3 sequence is 14 residues long. The germline gives CDR1 SGHDT, CDR2 YYEEEE. The CDR3 reads CASSLGSAQGGQYF. The CDR3 nucleotides read TGTGCCAGCAGCTTAGGCAGTGCCCAGGGGGGGCAGTACTTC.

The genes are TRBV2 and TRBJ2-7; 11 nucleotides agree with TRBD1. The trim removed 3 bases at V and 5 bases at J, leaving 6 bases unmatched. The CDR3 length is 15 residues. Germline V gene lookup returns CDR1 SNHLY and CDR2 FYNNEI. For the CDR3, the DNA is TGTGCCAGCAGTGACCCCCGGGACAGGGGGAACGAGCAGTACTTC. Translation: CASSDPRDRGNEQYF.

The V call is TRBV30, the J call TRBJ1-2; D is ambiguous. The germline CDR1 and CDR2 sequences are GTSNPN and SVGIG (reference sequence). The CDR3 extends over 14 amino acids. Trimming pared 0 bases from V and 4 bases from J, leaving 12 bases between. The CDR3 is CAWSVSGEVYGYTF. CDR3 sequence (DNA): TGTGCCTGGAGTGTCTCAGGAGAAGTCTATGGCTACACCTTC.

A note on this clone: This specimen includes other DNA sequences encoding the same CDR3. The rearrangement links TRBV19 to TRBJ1-5; D gene uncertain. CDR1 and CDR2 (germline): LNHDA, SQIVND (reference sequence). The V end lost 4 bases, the J end lost 1 base, and 5 bases lay between the germline ends. There are 13 residues in the CDR3. CDR3 in DNA: TGTGCCAGTAGTAGGGAGAGCAATCAGCCCCAGCATTTT. Translated, it gives CASSRESNQPQHF.

The chain joins TRBV18 to TRBJ2-5, with TRBD1 as a possible D gene (5 bases). The end of the DNA aligns better with TRBJ2-7, so the J call may be wrong. This CDR3 has 16 amino acids. Germline CDR1 is KGHSH and CDR2 is LQKENI. The CDR3 coding sequence is TGTGCCAGCTCACCAAGGGGTGCCGCCCTTACCTACGAGCAGTACTTC. Translated, it gives CASSPRGAALTYEQYF.